Following are 30 T cell receptor beta chains from one sample sequenced in a study of T cells after yellow fever vaccination. Via MiXCR, TCRdb re-called the 5' RACE reads, giving one row per CDR3 protein. The sample carries hundreds of thousands of distinct CDR3 sequences, approximately 19% recorded once. The sample in question was PBMCs, obtained before the yellow fever booster vaccination. The receptors were sampled from a man younger than 35 who received the YFV17D yellow fever vaccine.

The rearrangement joins TRBV2 to TRBJ2-7, with TRBD1 identical over 8 bases. In germline, CDR1 is SNHLY, CDR2 FYNNEI. The ends lost 4 bases at V and 6 bases at J; junction bases unmatched: 8. This CDR3 has 14 residues. This CDR3 reads CASSARAGGLEQYF. DNA for the CDR3: TGTGCCAGCAGTGCTCGGGCAGGGGGCCTCGAGCAGTACTTC.

The sample holds a few counts of this clonotype. The V and J genes are TRBV2 and TRBJ2-1; D is possibly TRBD2 (6 bases). Trimming removed 8 bases at V and 8 bases at J, with 16 bases between. This CDR3 contains 13 residues. The germline V gene encodes CDR1 SNHLY and CDR2 FYNNEI. The CDR3 DNA reads as TGTGCCAGCGAGTTGGACTACAAGGATGAGCAGTTCTTC. Translated: CASELDYKDEQFF. The full variable domain, completed using reference TRBV2 and TRBJ2-1, is EPEVTQTPSHQVTQMGQEVILRCVPISNHLYFYWYRQILGQKVEFLVSFYNNEISEKSEIFDDQFSVERPDGSNFTLKIRSTKLEDSAMYFCASELDYKDEQFFGPGTRLTVL.

In its sample, this clonotype was seen a few times. The J gene is TRBJ1-5, the V gene TRBV4-2; 8 bases map to TRBD1. The CDR3 sequence is 15 residues long. Germline CDR1 reads LGHNA; CDR2 reads YNFKEQ. V was clipped by 6 bases and J by 3 bases; unmatched bases: 7. The CDR3 spells CASSWLTGDNQPQHF. CDR3 DNA sequence: TGTGCCAGCAGTTGGCTGACAGGGGACAATCAGCCCCAGCATTTT.

The genes are TRBV7-9 and TRBJ1-2; 8 bases fit TRBD1. J lost 5 bases, V lost 8 bases, and 13 bases had no gene match. Germline CDR1 SEHNR, CDR2 FQNEAQ (reference sequence). The CDR3 consists of 15 residues. The CDR3, as DNA: TGTGCCAGCTCCCACACCAGGACAGGGTCGTATGGCTACACCTTC. Translating gives CASSHTRTGSYGYTF. The full variable domain, its missing parts supplied by reference TRBV7-9 and TRBJ1-2, is DTGVSQNPRHKITKRGQNVTFRCDPISEHNRLYWYRQTLGQGPEFLTYFQNEAQLEKSRLLSDRFSAERPKGSFSTLEIQRTEQGDSAMYLCASSHTRTGSYGYTFGSGTRLTVV.

This clonotype was seen at least ten times. The rearrangement joins TRBV20-1 to TRBJ2-7; TRBD1 might be the D (6 bases). The CDR3 consists of 15 residues. V was cut by 6 bases and J by 1 base, with 19 bases left in between. In germline, CDR1 is DFQATT, CDR2 SNEGSKA (reference sequence). The CDR3 DNA reads as TGCAGTGCACTCTATGGGACACTTAGTTCCTACGAGCAGTACTTC. Protein sequence: CSALYGTLSSYEQYF.

V gene TRBV5-1 combines with J gene TRBJ2-1; the D is unclear. The V end lost 1 base, the J end lost 8 bases, and 10 bases lay between the germline ends. Germline loops: CDR1 SGHRS, CDR2 YFSETQ. This CDR3 contains 13 residues. This CDR3 reads CASSLSMLDEQFF. As DNA, the CDR3 is TGCGCCAGCAGCTTGTCCATGCTCGATGAGCAGTTCTTC.

The rearrangement joins TRBV15 to TRBJ2-7; the match to TRBD1 covers 9 bases. This CDR3 contains 13 residues. Germline trimming cut 2 bases from V and 7 bases from J; bases unmatched to any gene: 3. Germline V gives CDR1 LNHNV, CDR2 YYDKDF (reference sequence). The DNA of the CDR3 is TGTGCCACCAGCAGATCGACAGGGGGTGAGCAGTACGTC. It encodes CATSRSTGGEQYV.

This clonotype was seen only a few times. CDR3 region: CASSQADTDTQYF. In DNA form, the CDR3 reads TGTGCCAGCAGTCAGGCCGACACAGATACGCAGTATTTT. This chain uses TRBV9 with TRBJ2-3; D remains ambiguous. Germline V CDR1 and CDR2: SGDLS, YYNGEE. Between the trimmed V and J ends, which lost 5 bases and 2 bases, there was a span of 9 bases. The CDR3 consists of 13 residues.

Only a few counts were recorded for this clonotype. The chain links TRBV12-3 or TRBV12-4 to TRBJ1-6, with D tentatively TRBD1 (5 bases). V dropped 3 bases and J dropped 13 bases, with 10 bases sitting between them. The CDR3 has 12 residues. The CDR3 bases are TGTGCCAGCAGTTTTAAGGAGGGGCCCCTCCACTTT. It is translated as CASSFKEGPLHF.

This clonotype occurred a few times. The gene calls are TRBV3-2 and TRBJ1-5. TRBV3-2 is a known pseudogene. The CDR3 spans 11 residues. In nucleotides, the CDR3 is TGTGCCAGCAGCCAAGTGCGGCCCCAGCATTTT. This gives the protein CASSQVRPQHF.

The genes are TRBV5-1 and TRBJ1-4; no reliable D call. Looked up from germline, CDR1 is SGHRS and CDR2 is YFSETQ. The CDR3 is made up of 15 amino acids. Trimming pared 4 bases from V and 4 bases from J, leaving 14 bases between. The CDR3 spells CASSPEEHGNEKLFF. CDR3 DNA: TGCGCCAGCAGCCCGGAGGAACACGGTAATGAAAAACTGTTTTTT. The full variable domain, with the rest looked up from reference TRBV5-1 and TRBJ1-4, is KAGVTQTPRYLIKTRGQQVTLSCSPISGHRSVSWYQQTPGQGLQFLFEYFSETQRNKGNFPGRFSGRQFSNSRSEMNVSTLELGDSALYLCASSPEEHGNEKLFFGSGTQLSVL.

This clonotype has a handful of counts. The V and J genes are TRBV4-1 and TRBJ2-5; the match to TRBD1 covers 9 bases. In germline, CDR1 is MGHRA, CDR2 YSYEKL. CDR3 length: 18 amino acids. V shed 6 bases and J 2 bases; nucleotides not matched to a gene: 16. The DNA of the CDR3 is TGCGCCAGCAGTAGGATAACCGCCTGGGACAGGGAACAAGAGACCCAGTACTTC. This sequence encodes CASSRITAWDREQETQYF.

Only a few counts were recorded for this clonotype. The V call is TRBV11-1, the J call TRBJ2-1; a possible D gene is TRBD2 (5 bases). Germline CDR1 and CDR2: SGHAT and FQDESV (reference sequence). V dropped 4 bases and J dropped 3 bases, with 16 bases sitting between them. The CDR3 consists of 16 residues. The CDR3, as DNA: TGTGCCAGCAGCTCCCGGAGCCTCGGGGTCTACAATGAGCAGTTCTTC. It translates to CASSSRSLGVYNEQFF. Variable domain in full (rest from reference TRBV11-1 and TRBJ2-1): EAEVAQSPRYKITEKSQAVAFWCDPISGHATLYWYRQILGQGPELLVQFQDESVVDDSQLPKDRFSAERLKGVDSTLKIQPAELGDSAMYLCASSSRSLGVYNEQFFGPGTRLTVL.

In this sample, this clonotype turned up many times. The rearrangement links TRBV7-9 to TRBJ2-2; the D call may be TRBD1 or TRBD2 (5 bases each). V lost 3 bases, J lost 3 bases, and 11 bases lay in between. Germline lookup yields CDR1 SEHNR and CDR2 FQNEAQ (reference sequence). The CDR3 contains 15 residues. CDR3 sequence: CASSFRGSDTGELFF. In DNA, the CDR3 is TGTGCCAGCAGCTTTCGGGGCTCGGACACCGGGGAGCTGTTTTTT.

There are a few counts of this clonotype. The rearrangement links TRBV6-2 or TRBV6-3 to TRBJ2-7, with TRBD2 matching over 9 bases. CDR3 length: 15 amino acids. Germline CDR1 is MNHEY and CDR2 is SVGEGT. The J segment lost 4 bases and the V segment lost 2 bases, leaving 6 bases of the junction unmatched. The CDR3 DNA sequence: TGTGCCAGCAGTTACGGGGAGCGGGGGGTGTACGAGCAGTACGTC. Protein sequence: CASSYGERGVYEQYV.

The CDR3 nucleotides are TGTGCCAGCAGCCGAGGGGTTGGGAACACTGAAGCTTTCTTT. Translation gives CASSRGVGNTEAFF. The genes are TRBV7-8 and TRBJ1-1, with a tentative D call TRBD1 (5 bases). The CDR3 extends over 14 amino acids. CDR1 and CDR2 from the germline V gene are SGHVS and FQNEAQ. V was clipped by 5 bases and J by 1 base, with 11 bases between them.

The gene calls are TRBV7-9 and TRBJ2-3; tentative D call: TRBD2 (6 bases). The CDR3 has 15 amino acids. Trimming pared 5 bases from V and 4 bases from J, leaving 16 bases between. CDR1 and CDR2 (germline): SEHNR, FQNEAQ (reference sequence). This chain's CDR3 is CASSPRSREADTQYF. The CDR3 DNA sequence: TGTGCCAGCAGCCCGAGGAGCAGGGAGGCAGATACGCAGTATTTT.

V usage is TRBV9 and J usage is TRBJ2-7; D ambiguous. Germline CDR1 is SGDLS and CDR2 is YYNGEE. The V and J ends lost 0 bases and 3 bases respectively, with 10 bases between them. The CDR3 extends over 14 amino acids. The CDR3 region has the DNA TGTGCCAGCAGCGTAGATACTGCAAGCTACGAGCAGTACTTC. Protein sequence: CASSVDTASYEQYF.

V gene TRBV9 combines with J gene TRBJ2-3; TRBD2 agrees at 10 bases. The germline gives CDR1 SGDLS, CDR2 YYNGEE. V lost 4 bases, J lost 0 bases, and 5 bases stayed unmatched. CDR3 length equals 16 residues. The CDR3 region has the DNA TGTGCCAGCAGCTCAGCGGGGGGGACTAGCACAGATACGCAGTATTTT. Protein sequence: CASSSAGGTSTDTQYF.

This clonotype showed up just a few times. CDR3 loop: CASGLALTTLADTQYF. Here the CDR3 DNA reads TGTGCTAGTGGTTTGGCCCTAACCACACTTGCAGATACGCAGTATTTT. The chain employs TRBV12-5 and TRBJ2-3; no reliable D call. Trimming removed 1 base from V and 4 bases from J, with 15 bases in between. The V gene's germline CDR1 is LGHNT and CDR2 FRNRAP. The CDR3 is made up of 16 amino acids.

The rearrangement uses TRBV27 and TRBJ2-7; possibly TRBD1 for D (5 bases). The germline CDR1 and CDR2 sequences are MNHEY and SMNVEV (reference sequence). Trimming shortened V by 5 bases and J by 9 bases, and 11 bases separated the two germline ends. The CDR3 sequence is 11 residues long. CDR3 DNA sequence: TGTGCCAGCAGTAACATAGGGGTGCAGTACTTC. This gives the protein CASSNIGVQYF.

The chain joins TRBV27 to TRBJ1-2, with 7 positions matching TRBD1. The CDR3 length is 16 residues. In germline, CDR1 is MNHEY, CDR2 SMNVEV (reference sequence). The trim removed 4 bases at V and 0 bases at J, leaving 8 bases unmatched. CDR3 DNA sequence: TGTGCCAGCAGTTCCAGGGGGGGCCCAGCTAACTATGGCTACACCTTC. It encodes CASSSRGGPANYGYTF.

This chain links TRBV6-5 with TRBJ2-1; a weak D match, TRBD2 (5 bases). Trimming cost V 2 bases and J 0 bases, with 5 bases left between them. Germline lookup yields CDR1 MNHEY and CDR2 SVGAGI. The CDR3 totals 14 residues. The CDR3, as DNA: TGTGCCAGCAGTTACCGGGGCTCCTACAATGAGCAGTTCTTC. Its protein product is CASSYRGSYNEQFF.

This chain joins TRBV2 and TRBJ2-2; 9 bases map to TRBD2. CDR1 is SNHLY, CDR2 FYNNEI, per germline. This CDR3 region has 15 residues. V gave up 6 bases and J gave up 4 bases; unmatched junction bases: 6. The CDR3 region is CASSGLAGRTGELFF. For the CDR3, the DNA is TGTGCCAGCAGCGGGCTAGCGGGGCGCACCGGGGAGCTGTTTTTT. Complete variable domain (other parts from reference TRBV2 and TRBJ2-2): EPEVTQTPSHQVTQMGQEVILRCVPISNHLYFYWYRQILGQKVEFLVSFYNNEISEKSEIFDDQFSVERPDGSNFTLKIRSTKLEDSAMYFCASSGLAGRTGELFFGEGSRLTVL.

This clonotype was found a few times. The V and J genes are TRBV9 and TRBJ1-3; a possible D gene is TRBD1 (5 bases). The CDR3 is 15 residues long. Germline V gives CDR1 SGDLS, CDR2 YYNGEE. V was pared by 0 bases and J by 3 bases, with 10 bases between. The CDR3 DNA is TGTGCCAGCAGCGTAGAAGTGGGGCTTGGAAACACCATATATTTT. As protein: CASSVEVGLGNTIYF.

The gene calls are TRBV7-2 and TRBJ1-2; TRBD1 matches at 7 bases. V trimming: 3 bases; J trimming: 3 bases; junction bases outside the gene matches: 7. The germline gives CDR1 SGHTA, CDR2 FQGNSA. The CDR3 has 15 amino acids. The CDR3: CASSFEDRRHYGYTF. The CDR3 DNA reads TGTGCCAGCAGCTTTGAGGACAGGAGACACTATGGCTACACCTTC.

There are a few counts of this clonotype. The V call is TRBV5-1, the J call TRBJ1-5, with D maybe TRBD1 (5 bases). V was shortened by 0 bases and J by 3 bases, with 7 bases between the two germline ends. The germline V gene has CDR1 SGHRS and CDR2 YFSETQ. The CDR3 runs to 14 residues. The CDR3 loop is CASSLGGPNQPQHF. The CDR3 DNA is TGCGCCAGCAGCTTGGGGGGCCCCAATCAGCCCCAGCATTTT.

The chain combines TRBV18 with TRBJ1-1; no reliable D call. The CDR3 extends over 13 amino acids. V was clipped by 5 bases and J by 4 bases, with 11 bases between them. Germline CDR1 is KGHSH and CDR2 is LQKENI. CDR3 in amino acids: CASSVLEGTEAFF. Written as DNA, the CDR3 is TGTGCCAGCTCAGTCTTGGAGGGCACTGAAGCTTTCTTT.

The table lists this clonotype with a few counts. The gene calls are TRBV27 and TRBJ1-6; D is uncertain. Germline V CDR1 and CDR2: MNHEY, SMNVEV (reference sequence). Trimming removed 3 bases from V and 8 bases from J, with 14 bases in between. This CDR3 has 15 residues. Here the CDR3 DNA reads TGTGCCAGCAGTTTCCTCCCAGTGGACTATTCACCCCTCCACTTT. Protein product: CASSFLPVDYSPLHF.

This chain links TRBV5-1 with TRBJ1-2, with 7 bases lining up with TRBD1. The CDR3 has 16 amino acids. Per the germline V gene, CDR1 is SGHRS and CDR2 is YFSETQ. V lost 3 bases, J lost 4 bases, and 12 bases stayed unmatched. DNA of the CDR3: TGCGCCAGCAGCTCGACAGGGACGGCCTACCCCTATGGCTACACCTTC. The encoded protein is CASSSTGTAYPYGYTF.